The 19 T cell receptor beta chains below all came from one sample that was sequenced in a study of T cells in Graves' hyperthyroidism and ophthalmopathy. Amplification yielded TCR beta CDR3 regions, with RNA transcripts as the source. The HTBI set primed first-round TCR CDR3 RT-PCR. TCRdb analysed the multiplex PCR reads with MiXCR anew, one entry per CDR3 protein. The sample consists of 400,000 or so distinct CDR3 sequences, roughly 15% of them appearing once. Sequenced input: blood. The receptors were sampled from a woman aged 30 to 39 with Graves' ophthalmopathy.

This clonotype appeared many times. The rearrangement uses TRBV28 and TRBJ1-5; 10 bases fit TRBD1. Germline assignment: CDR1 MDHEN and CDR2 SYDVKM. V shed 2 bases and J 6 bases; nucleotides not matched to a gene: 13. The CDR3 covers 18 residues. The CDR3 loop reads CASSLNDRGRFLSQPQHF. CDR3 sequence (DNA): TGTGCCAGCAGTTTAAATGACAGGGGGCGGTTTTTGTCTCAGCCCCAGCATTTT.

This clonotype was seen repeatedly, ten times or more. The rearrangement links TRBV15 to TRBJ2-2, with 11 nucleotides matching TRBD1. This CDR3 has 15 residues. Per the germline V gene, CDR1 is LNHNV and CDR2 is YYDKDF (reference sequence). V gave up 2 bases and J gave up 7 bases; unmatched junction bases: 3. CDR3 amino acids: CATSRTGQGVGELFF. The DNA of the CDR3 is TGTGCCACCAGCAGAACGGGACAGGGGGTCGGGGAGCTGTTTTTT.

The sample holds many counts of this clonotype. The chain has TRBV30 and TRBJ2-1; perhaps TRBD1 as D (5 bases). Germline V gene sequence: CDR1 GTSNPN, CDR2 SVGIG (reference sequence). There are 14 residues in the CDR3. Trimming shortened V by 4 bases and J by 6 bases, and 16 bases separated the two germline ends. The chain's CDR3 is CAWTSDSQGNEQFF. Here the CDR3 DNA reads TGTGCCTGGACTTCCGACTCCCAGGGCAATGAGCAGTTCTTC.

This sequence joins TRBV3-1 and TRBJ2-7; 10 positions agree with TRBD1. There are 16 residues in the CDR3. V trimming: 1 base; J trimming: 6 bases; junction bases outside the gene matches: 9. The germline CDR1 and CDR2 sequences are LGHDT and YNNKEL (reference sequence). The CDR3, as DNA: TGTGCCAGCAGCCAAGCGGGGGGGACAGGGGCTCTCGAGCAGTACTTC. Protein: CASSQAGGTGALEQYF.

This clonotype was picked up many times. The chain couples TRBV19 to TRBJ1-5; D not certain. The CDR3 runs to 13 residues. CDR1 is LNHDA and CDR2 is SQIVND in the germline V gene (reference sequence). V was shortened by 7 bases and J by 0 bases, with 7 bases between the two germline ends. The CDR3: CASMGYSNQPQHF. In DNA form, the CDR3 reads TGTGCCAGTATGGGGTATAGCAATCAGCCCCAGCATTTT.

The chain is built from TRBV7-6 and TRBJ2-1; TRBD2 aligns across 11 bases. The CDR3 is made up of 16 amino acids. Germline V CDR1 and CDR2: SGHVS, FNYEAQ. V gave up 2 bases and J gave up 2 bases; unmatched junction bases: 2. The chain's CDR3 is CASSLTSGGPYNEQFF. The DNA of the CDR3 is TGTGCCAGCAGCTTAACTAGCGGGGGTCCCTACAATGAGCAGTTCTTC.

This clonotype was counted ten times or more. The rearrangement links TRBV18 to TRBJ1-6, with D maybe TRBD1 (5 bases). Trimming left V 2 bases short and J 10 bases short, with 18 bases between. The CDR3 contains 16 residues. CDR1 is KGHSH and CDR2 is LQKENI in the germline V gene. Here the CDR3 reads CASSPSSRASGSPLHF. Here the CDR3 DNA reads TGTGCCAGCTCACCATCTAGCAGGGCTTCGGGATCACCCCTCCACTTT.

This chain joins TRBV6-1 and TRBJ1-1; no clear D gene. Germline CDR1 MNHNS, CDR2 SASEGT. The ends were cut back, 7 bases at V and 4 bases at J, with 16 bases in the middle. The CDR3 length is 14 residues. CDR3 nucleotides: TGTGCCAGCACCTTGACGAGCGGAAGCACTGAAGCTTTCTTT. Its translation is CASTLTSGSTEAFF.

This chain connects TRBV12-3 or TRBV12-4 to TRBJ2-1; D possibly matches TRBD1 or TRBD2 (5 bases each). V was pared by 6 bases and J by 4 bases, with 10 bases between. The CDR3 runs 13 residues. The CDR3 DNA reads TGTGCCAGCAGCCGGGACGCATACAATGAGCAGTTCTTC. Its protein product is CASSRDAYNEQFF.

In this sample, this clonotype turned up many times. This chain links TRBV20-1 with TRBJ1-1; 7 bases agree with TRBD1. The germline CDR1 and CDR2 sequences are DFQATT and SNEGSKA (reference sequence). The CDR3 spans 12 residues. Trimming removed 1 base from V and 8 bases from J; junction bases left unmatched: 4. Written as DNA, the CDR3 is TGCAGTGCTAGAGCAACGGGACAGGAAGCTTTCTTT. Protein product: CSARATGQEAFF.

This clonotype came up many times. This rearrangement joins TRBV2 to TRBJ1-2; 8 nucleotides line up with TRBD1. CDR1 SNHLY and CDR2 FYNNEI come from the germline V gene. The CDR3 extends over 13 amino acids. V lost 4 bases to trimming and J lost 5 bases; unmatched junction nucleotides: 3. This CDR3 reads CASSGTGSYGYTF. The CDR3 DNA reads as TGTGCCAGCAGTGGGACAGGGTCTTATGGCTACACCTTC. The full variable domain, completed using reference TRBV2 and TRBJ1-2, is EPEVTQTPSHQVTQMGQEVILRCVPISNHLYFYWYRQILGQKVEFLVSFYNNEISEKSEIFDDQFSVERPDGSNFTLKIRSTKLEDSAMYFCASSGTGSYGYTFGSGTRLTVV.

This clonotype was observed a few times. The CDR3 coding sequence is TGTGCCATCAGTGAGTCCCTATACTATGGCTACACCTTC. This encodes CAISESLYYGYTF. The chain joins TRBV10-3 to TRBJ1-2; D gene ambiguous. Germline V gene data show CDR1 as ENHRY and CDR2 as SYGVKD. V lost 0 bases and J 3 bases, leaving 5 bases between the germline ends. The CDR3 covers 13 residues.

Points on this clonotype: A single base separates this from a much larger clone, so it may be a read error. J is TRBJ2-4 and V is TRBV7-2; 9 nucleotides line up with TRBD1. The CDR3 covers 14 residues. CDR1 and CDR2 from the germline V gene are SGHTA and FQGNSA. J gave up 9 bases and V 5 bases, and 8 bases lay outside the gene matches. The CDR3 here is CASSRRQGGSIQYF. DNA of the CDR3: TGTGCCAGCAGCCGGAGACAGGGGGGAAGCATTCAGTACTTC.

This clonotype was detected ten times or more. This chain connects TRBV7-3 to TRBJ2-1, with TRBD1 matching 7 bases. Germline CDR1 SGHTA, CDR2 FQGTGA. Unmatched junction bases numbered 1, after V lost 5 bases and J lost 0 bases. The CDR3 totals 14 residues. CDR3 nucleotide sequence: TGTGCCAGCAGCACAGGGGTCTCCTACAATGAGCAGTTCTTC. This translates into CASSTGVSYNEQFF. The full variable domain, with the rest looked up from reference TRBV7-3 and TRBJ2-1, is GAGVSQTPSNKVTEKGKYVELRCDPISGHTALYWYRQSLGQGPEFLIYFQGTGAADDSGLPNDRFFAVRPEGSVSTLKIQRTERGDSAVYLCASSTGVSYNEQFFGPGTRLTVL.

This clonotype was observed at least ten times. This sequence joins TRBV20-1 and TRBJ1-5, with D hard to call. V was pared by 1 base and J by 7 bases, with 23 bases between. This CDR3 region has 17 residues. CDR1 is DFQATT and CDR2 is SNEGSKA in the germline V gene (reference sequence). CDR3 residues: CSARAPYRLAERQPQHF. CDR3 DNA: TGCAGTGCTAGAGCCCCCTACCGCCTGGCCGAGAGGCAGCCCCAGCATTTT.

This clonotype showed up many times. This CDR3 is CATLRDRGHNEQFF. In DNA, the CDR3 is TGTGCCACCCTCCGCGACAGGGGGCACAATGAGCAGTTCTTC. The chain combines TRBV27 with TRBJ2-1; 10 nucleotides match TRBD1. The CDR3 is 14 amino acids. The V gene's germline CDR1 is MNHEY and CDR2 SMNVEV (reference sequence). V lost 10 bases and J lost 5; bases outside the gene matches: 8.

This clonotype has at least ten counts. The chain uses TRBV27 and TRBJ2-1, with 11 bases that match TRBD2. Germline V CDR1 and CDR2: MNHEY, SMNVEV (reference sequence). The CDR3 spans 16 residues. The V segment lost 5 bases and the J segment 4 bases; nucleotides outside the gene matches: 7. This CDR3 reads CASSPPTSGVYNEQFF. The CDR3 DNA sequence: TGTGCCAGCAGTCCTCCGACTAGCGGGGTATACAATGAGCAGTTCTTC.

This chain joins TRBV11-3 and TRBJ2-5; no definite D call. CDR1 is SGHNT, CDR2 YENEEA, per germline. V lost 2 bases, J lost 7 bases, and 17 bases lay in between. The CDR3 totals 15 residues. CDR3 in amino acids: CASSLSRGPWGTQYF. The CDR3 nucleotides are TGTGCCAGCAGCTTATCTCGAGGACCCTGGGGGACCCAGTACTTC.

The CDR3 reads CASSSRGFSYEQYF. The CDR3 DNA sequence: TGTGCCAGCAGTTCCAGGGGGTTTTCCTACGAGCAGTACTTC. The gene calls are TRBV28 and TRBJ2-7; TRBD1 matches 7 bases. The CDR3 spans 14 residues. V lost 4 bases, J lost 1 base, and 4 bases stayed unmatched. Germline CDR1 is MDHEN and CDR2 is SYDVKM. Full variable domain (remainder filled in from reference TRBV28 and TRBJ2-7): DVKVTQSSRYLVKRTGEKVFLECVQDMDHENMFWYRQDPGLGLRLIYFSYDVKMKEKGDIPEGYSVSREKKERFSLILESASTNQTSMYLCASSSRGFSYEQYFGPGTRLTVT.